This T cell receptor (beta chain) was retrieved from a study of regulatory T cells in long-lasting Graves disease. Specified time point: newly diagnosed GD, antithyroid drugs for less than 3 months. Making the TCR library involved RNA that had been extracted from PBMCs. Diagnosing Graves' disease relied on the American Thyroid Association guidelines. According to the study, TCR beta libraries were built with iRepertoire HTBI primers and CDR3-region Arm-PCR. Authors' processing steps: Across samples, about 56 TRBV and some 14 TRBJ segments were found. TCRdb reprocessed the multiplex PCR reads with MiXCR, giving one entry per CDR3 protein. The V and J calls here are based on TCRdb, not the publication. The table lists over 200,000 distinct CDR3 sequences, 15% to 20% of them singletons. This CDR3 contains 14 residues. Germline values: CDR1 SGHNT, CDR2 YENEEA. A note on this clonotype: As yet, its antigen is unknown. A read error is likely here: a far larger clone is one base away.

The study's findings and limits: Persistent disease preferred TRBV28, TRBJ1-2 and TRBJ2-5; new disease, TRBV20-1 and TRBJ2-1.

The rearrangement joins TRBV11-3 to TRBJ1-3; D gene ambiguous. The source material was peripheral blood mononuclear cells (PBMCs), sampled at new diagnosis, from a patient treated with antithyroid drugs. This TCR was sampled from a female donor with Graves disease. The CDR3 bases are TGTGCCAGCAGCTTAGGGACGGTCGGAAGCACCATATATTTT. Residues: CASSLGTVGSTIYF.